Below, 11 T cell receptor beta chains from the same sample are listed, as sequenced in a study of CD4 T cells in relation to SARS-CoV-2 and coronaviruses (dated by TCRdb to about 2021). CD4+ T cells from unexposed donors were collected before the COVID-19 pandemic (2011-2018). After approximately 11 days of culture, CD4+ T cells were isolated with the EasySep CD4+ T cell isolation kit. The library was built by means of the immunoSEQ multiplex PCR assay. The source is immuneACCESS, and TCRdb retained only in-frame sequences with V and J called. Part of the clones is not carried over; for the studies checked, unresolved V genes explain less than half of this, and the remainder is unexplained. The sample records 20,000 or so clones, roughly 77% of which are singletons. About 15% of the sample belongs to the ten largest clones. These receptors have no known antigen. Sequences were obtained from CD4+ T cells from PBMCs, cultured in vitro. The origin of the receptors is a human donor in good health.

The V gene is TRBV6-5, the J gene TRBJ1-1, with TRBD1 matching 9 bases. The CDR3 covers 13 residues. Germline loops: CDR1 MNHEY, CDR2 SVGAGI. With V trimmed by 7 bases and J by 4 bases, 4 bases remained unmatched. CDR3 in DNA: TGTGCCAGCATCCGGGACAGGGTCACTGAAGCTTTCTTT. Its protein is CASIRDRVTEAFF.

The CDR3 DNA is TGCGCCAGCAGAGCCCGGACAAATTTGTGGGAGACCCAGTACTTC. Amino acids: CASRARTNLWETQYF. The V gene is TRBV10-1, the J gene TRBJ2-5; weak D call: TRBD1 (5 bases). The V gene lost 6 bases and the J gene lost 5 bases, with 19 bases spanning the gap. CDR1 is WNHNN, CDR2 SYGVQD, per germline (reference sequence). The CDR3 spans 15 residues.

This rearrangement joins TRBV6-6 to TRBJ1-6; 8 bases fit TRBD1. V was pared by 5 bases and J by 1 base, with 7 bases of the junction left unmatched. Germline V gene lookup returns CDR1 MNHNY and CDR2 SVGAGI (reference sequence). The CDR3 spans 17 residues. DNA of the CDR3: TGTGCCAGCAGTCATGGACAGGGAGGATCCTATAATTCACCCCTCCACTTT. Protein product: CASSHGQGGSYNSPLHF.

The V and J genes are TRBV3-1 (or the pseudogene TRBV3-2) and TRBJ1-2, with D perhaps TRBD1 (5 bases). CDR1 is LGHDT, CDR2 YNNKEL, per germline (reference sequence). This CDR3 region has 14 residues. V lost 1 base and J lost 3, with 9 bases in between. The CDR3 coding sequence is TGTGCCAGCAGCCAAGGGGGCGGGGACTATGGCTACACCTTC. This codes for CASSQGGGDYGYTF.

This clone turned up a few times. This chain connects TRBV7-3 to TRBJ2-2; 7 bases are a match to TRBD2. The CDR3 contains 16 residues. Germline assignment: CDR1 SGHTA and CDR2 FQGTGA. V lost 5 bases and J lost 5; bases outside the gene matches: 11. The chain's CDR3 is CASSLHLAGVTGELFF. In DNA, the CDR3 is TGTGCCAGCAGCCTCCACCTGGCGGGAGTTACCGGGGAGCTGTTTTTT.

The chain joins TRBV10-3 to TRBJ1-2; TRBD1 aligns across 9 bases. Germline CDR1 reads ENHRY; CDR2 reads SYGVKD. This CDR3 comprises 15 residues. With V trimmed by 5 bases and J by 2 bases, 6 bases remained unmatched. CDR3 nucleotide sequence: TGTGCCATCAGTTTGACAGGGGGGGGGAACTATGGCTACACCTTC. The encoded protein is CAISLTGGGNYGYTF.

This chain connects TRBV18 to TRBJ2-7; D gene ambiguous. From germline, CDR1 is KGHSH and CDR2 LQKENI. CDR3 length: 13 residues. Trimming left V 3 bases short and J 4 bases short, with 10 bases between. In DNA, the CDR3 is TGTGCCAGCTCACCGGGCCTTGGATACGAGCAGTACTTC. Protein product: CASSPGLGYEQYF.

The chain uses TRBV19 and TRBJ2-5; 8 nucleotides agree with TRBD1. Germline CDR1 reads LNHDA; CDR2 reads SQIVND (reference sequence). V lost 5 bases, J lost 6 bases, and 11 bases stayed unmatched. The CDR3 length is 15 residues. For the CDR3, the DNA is TGTGCCAGTAGTGGGATTTCAGGGGGCTGGAAGACCCAGTACTTC. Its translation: CASSGISGGWKTQYF. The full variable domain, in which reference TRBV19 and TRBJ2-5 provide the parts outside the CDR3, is DGGITQSPKYLFRKEGQNVTLSCEQNLNHDAMYWYRQDPGQGLRLIYYSQIVNDFQKGDIAEGYSVSREKKESFPLTVTSAQKNPTAFYLCASSGISGGWKTQYFGPGTRLLVL.

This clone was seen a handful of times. CDR3 in amino acids: CASSAGPIRGAAFF. As DNA, the CDR3 is TGTGCCAGCAGCGCCGGACCCATCAGGGGGGCAGCTTTCTTT. The chain recombines TRBV5-8 with TRBJ1-1, with 7 bases lining up with TRBD1. The germline gives CDR1 SGHTS, CDR2 YDEGEE. V gave up 4 bases and J gave up 10 bases; unmatched junction bases: 13. CDR3 size: 14 residues.

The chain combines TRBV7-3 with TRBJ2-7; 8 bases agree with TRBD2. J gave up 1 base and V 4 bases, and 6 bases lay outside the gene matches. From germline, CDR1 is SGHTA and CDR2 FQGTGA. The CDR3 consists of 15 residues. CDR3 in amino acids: CASSSLAGGSYEQYF. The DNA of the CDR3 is TGTGCCAGCAGCTCCCTAGCGGGCGGTTCCTACGAGCAGTACTTC.

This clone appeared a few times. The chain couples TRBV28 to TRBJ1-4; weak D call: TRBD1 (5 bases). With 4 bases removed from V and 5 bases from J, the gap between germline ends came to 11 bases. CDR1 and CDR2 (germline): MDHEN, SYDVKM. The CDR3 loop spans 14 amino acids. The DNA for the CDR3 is TGTGCCAGCAGTTCGGTCGGGGGGAATGAAAAACTGTTTTTT. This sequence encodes CASSSVGGNEKLFF.